This T cell receptor (beta chain) originates from a study of T cells after yellow fever vaccination. This clonotype was detected a few times. UMIs were added to TCR cDNA along with a universal primer site when it was made by 5'RACE template switching. TCRdb reanalysed the 5' RACE reads using MiXCR and keeps one entry per CDR3 protein. The sample includes 300,000 or so distinct CDR3 sequences, 7% to 10% of them seen just once. CDR1 is MNHNS, CDR2 SASEGT, per germline. V was shortened by 6 bases and J by 4 bases, with 16 bases between the two germline ends. The CDR3 is 16 amino acids. Sequenced material: PBMCs, taken around 45 days after the first yellow fever vaccination. The sequence derives from a man between 18 and 29 years old who received the YFV17D yellow fever vaccine. The V gene is TRBV6-1, the J gene TRBJ1-6; D call uncertain. The CDR3: CASSLSGRQYNSPLHF. DNA for the CDR3: TGTGCCAGCAGCCTATCGGGGAGGCAGTATAATTCACCCCTCCACTTT.